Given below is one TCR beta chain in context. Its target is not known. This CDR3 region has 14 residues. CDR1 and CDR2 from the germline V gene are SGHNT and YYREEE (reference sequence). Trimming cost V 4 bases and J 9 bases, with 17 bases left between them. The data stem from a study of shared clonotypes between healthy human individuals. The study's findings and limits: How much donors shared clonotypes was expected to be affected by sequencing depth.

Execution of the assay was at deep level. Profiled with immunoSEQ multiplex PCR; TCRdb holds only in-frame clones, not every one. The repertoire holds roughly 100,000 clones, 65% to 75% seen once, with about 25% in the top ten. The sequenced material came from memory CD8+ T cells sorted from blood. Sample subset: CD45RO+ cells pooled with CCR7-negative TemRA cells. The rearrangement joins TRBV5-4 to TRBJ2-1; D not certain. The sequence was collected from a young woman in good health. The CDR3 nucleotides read TGTGCCAGCAGCCAAGAAGACGAGTCGGCTGAGCAGTTCTTC. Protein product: CASSQEDESAEQFF.